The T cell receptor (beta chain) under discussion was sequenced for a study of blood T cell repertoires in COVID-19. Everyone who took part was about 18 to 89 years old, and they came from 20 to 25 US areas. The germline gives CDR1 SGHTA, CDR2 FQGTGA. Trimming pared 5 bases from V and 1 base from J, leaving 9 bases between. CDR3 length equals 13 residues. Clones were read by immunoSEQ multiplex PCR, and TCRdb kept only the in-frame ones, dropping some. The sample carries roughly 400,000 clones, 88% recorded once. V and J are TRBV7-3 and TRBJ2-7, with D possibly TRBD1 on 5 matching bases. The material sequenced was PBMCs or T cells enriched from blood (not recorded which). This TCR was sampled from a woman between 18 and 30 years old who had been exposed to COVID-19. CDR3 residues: CASSMRQSYEQYF. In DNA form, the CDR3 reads TGTGCCAGCAGCATGCGACAGTCCTACGAGCAGTACTTC.